The sample holds one count of the clone carrying this TCR beta chain. Its specificity is not known. Clones were read by immunoSEQ multiplex PCR, and TCRdb kept only the in-frame ones, dropping some. Counted here are roughly 97,000 clones, about nine tenths occurring once; the ten biggest clones make up 3.3%. The data derive from a study of T cell responses to AZD1222 COVID-19 vaccine. Findings and caveats of the study: The donor cohort was predominantly white British with a female majority, and clonal diversity may have been underestimated. Repertoires were obtained solely post-peak T cell response. Spike-specific TCR breadth and depth went up after people got two AZD1222 doses.

Germline-derived CDR1 and CDR2 are SGHAT and FQNNGV. The CDR3 is made up of 13 amino acids. Between the trimmed V and J ends, which lost 5 bases and 3 bases, there was a span of 10 bases. The sequence was obtained from an adult who received the MenACWY meningococcal vaccine as a control. The chain combines TRBV11-2 with TRBJ2-5; TRBD1 is a possible D gene (5 bases). Sample: peripheral blood, taken 28 days after the second dose of the MenACWY control vaccine. Here the CDR3 reads CASSRDREETQYF. In nucleotides, the CDR3 is TGTGCCAGCAGCCGTGACAGAGAAGAGACCCAGTACTTC.